The T cell receptor (beta chain) under discussion was sequenced for a study of vaccination effects on CD4 cells after COVID-19. Study-wide context: Early and late post-vaccination sampling was undertaken in a cohort of a few convalescent patients.

Using viral peptide pools, the ViraFEST assay grew out antigen-specific CD4+ T cells prior to sequencing. Following culture for roughly 10 days, CD4+ T cells were isolated. Sometime from March through December 2020, the person acquired a SARS-CoV-2 infection that PCR confirmed. Of the BNT162b2 and mRNA-1273 vaccines, participants received two doses of one or the other. Germline V CDR1 and CDR2: SGHAT, FQNNGV. The CDR3 is made up of 16 amino acids. Trimming took off 0 bases at V and 1 base at J, with 12 bases between the two ends. To note about this clone: Its antigen is not known.

TCRdb keeps only in-frame clones here, not all; method: immunoSEQ multiplex PCR. The sample consists of 14,000 or so clones, around 80% of them appearing once. J is TRBJ1-1 and V is TRBV11-2; no clear D. This receptor was identified in a human donor who had a prior SARS-CoV-2 infection. The material was CD4+ T cells from PBMCs cultured with SARS-CoV-2 spike peptides, obtained after COVID-19 vaccination. In DNA, the CDR3 is TGTGCCAGCAGCTTAGAATTCGGGAGAAGGAACACTGAAGCTTTCTTT. This encodes CASSLEFGRRNTEAFF.